These T cell receptor beta chains were read from a single sample in a study of blood T cells in healthy people across ages. TCRdb ran MiXCR on the 5' RACE reads and lists one entry per CDR3 protein. The sample yields about 1,000,000 distinct CDR3 sequences, 35% to 50% seen once. Sequenced material: blood. The receptors come from a woman in her sixties or seventies in good health. CDR3s include the opening cysteine and the closing phenylalanine or tryptophan. Fields, in order: clone size, D gene, V gene, J gene, CDR3 protein, CDR3 DNA. The D gene is left open where the match is weak. Rows give clone size only sometimes, using once, few, many, or a class for an expanded clone.

clone_size: -; d_call: -; v_call: TRBV7-6; j_call: TRBJ2-1; cdr3_aa: CASSPWGIGPRGYNEQFF; cdr3_nt: TGTGCCAGCAGCCCCTGGGGCATCGGTCCCCGAGGCTACAATGAGCAGTTCTTC
clone_size: -; d_call: TRBD2; v_call: TRBV6-5; j_call: TRBJ2-5; cdr3_aa: CASKRTSVETQYF; cdr3_nt: TGTGCCAGCAAAAGAACTAGCGTTGAGACCCAGTACTTC
clone_size: -; d_call: TRBD2; v_call: TRBV29-1; j_call: TRBJ2-5; cdr3_aa: CSDSRPGGGETQYF; cdr3_nt: TGCAGCGATTCCAGGCCGGGAGGTGGGGAGACCCAGTACTTC
clone_size: few; d_call: -; v_call: TRBV2; j_call: TRBJ2-7; cdr3_aa: CASSTSGGRTYEQYF; cdr3_nt: TGTGCCAGCAGCACCTCAGGGGGGAGGACCTACGAGCAGTACTTC
clone_size: few; d_call: -; v_call: TRBV21-1; j_call: TRBJ2-7; cdr3_aa: CASSKEGASSYEQYF; cdr3_nt: TGTGCCAGCAGCAAAGAGGGGGCGAGCTCCTACGAGCAGTACTTC
clone_size: many; d_call: -; v_call: TRBV24-1; j_call: TRBJ2-5; cdr3_aa: CATGTGIQETQYF; cdr3_nt: TGTGCCACCGGCACGGGGATCCAAGAGACCCAGTACTTC
clone_size: -; d_call: TRBD2; v_call: TRBV20-1; j_call: TRBJ2-3; cdr3_aa: CSAPPVVAGVGDTQYF; cdr3_nt: TGCAGTGCTCCCCCTGTGGTAGCGGGAGTTGGAGATACGCAGTATTTT
clone_size: -; d_call: TRBD1; v_call: TRBV20-1; j_call: TRBJ2-7; cdr3_aa: CGAPTGLRPYEQYF; cdr3_nt: TGCGGTGCCCCGACAGGGCTTAGGCCCTACGAGCAGTACTTC
clone_size: -; d_call: -; v_call: TRBV20-1; j_call: TRBJ2-3; cdr3_aa: CSARDSSRGTDTQYF; cdr3_nt: TGCAGTGCTAGAGATTCAAGTAGGGGCACAGATACGCAGTATTTT
clone_size: few; d_call: -; v_call: TRBV29-1; j_call: TRBJ2-7; cdr3_aa: CSVNAPLENEQYF; cdr3_nt: TGCAGCGTTAATGCTCCCCTAGAGAACGAGCAGTACTTC
clone_size: -; d_call: -; v_call: TRBV7-3; j_call: TRBJ1-5; cdr3_aa: CASSLNPNQPQHF; cdr3_nt: TGTGCCAGCAGCTTAAATCCAAATCAGCCCCAGCATTTT
clone_size: -; d_call: TRBD1; v_call: TRBV7-9; j_call: TRBJ1-2; cdr3_aa: CASSLDRGRTGYTF; cdr3_nt: TGTGCCAGCAGTTTAGACAGGGGGCGCACCGGCTACACCTTC
clone_size: -; d_call: -; v_call: TRBV6-6; j_call: TRBJ2-5; cdr3_aa: CASSTPSSYRKETQYF; cdr3_nt: TGTGCCAGCAGTACCCCAAGCTCCTATCGAAAAGAGACCCAGTACTTC
clone_size: -; d_call: TRBD2; v_call: TRBV10-3; j_call: TRBJ2-7; cdr3_aa: CAITAEAGDWYEQYF; cdr3_nt: TGTGCCATCACCGCCGAGGCGGGAGACTGGTACGAGCAGTACTTC
clone_size: few; d_call: -; v_call: TRBV5-1; j_call: TRBJ1-1; cdr3_aa: CASSLDIWTLTEEAFF; cdr3_nt: TGCGCCAGCAGCTTGGATATCTGGACTCTGACTGAGGAAGCTTTCTTT
clone_size: -; d_call: -; v_call: TRBV3-1; j_call: TRBJ2-7; cdr3_aa: CASNRQGQPYEQYF; cdr3_nt: TGTGCCAGCAACCGCCAGGGACAACCCTACGAGCAGTACTTC
clone_size: once; d_call: TRBD2; v_call: TRBV10-3; j_call: TRBJ2-2; cdr3_aa: CAISEPGGRAAGELFF; cdr3_nt: TGTGCCATCAGTGAGCCTGGCGGGAGGGCCGCCGGGGAGCTGTTTTTT
clone_size: -; d_call: -; v_call: TRBV5-1; j_call: TRBJ2-7; cdr3_aa: CASSWGGQHYEQYF; cdr3_nt: TGCGCCAGCAGCTGGGGGGGACAACACTACGAGCAGTACTTC
clone_size: -; d_call: -; v_call: TRBV10-3; j_call: TRBJ2-1; cdr3_aa: CAISPKGGNNEQFF; cdr3_nt: TGTGCCATCAGCCCCAAGGGGGGAAACAATGAGCAGTTCTTC
clone_size: many; d_call: -; v_call: TRBV7-8; j_call: TRBJ2-1; cdr3_aa: CASSFAAASYNEQFF; cdr3_nt: TGTGCCAGCAGCTTCGCAGCGGCTTCCTACAATGAGCAGTTCTTC
clone_size: few; d_call: TRBD2; v_call: TRBV27; j_call: TRBJ2-1; cdr3_aa: CASSFPGRLAGVVNEQFF; cdr3_nt: TGTGCCAGCAGTTTCCCAGGGAGACTAGCGGGAGTCGTCAATGAGCAGTTCTTC
clone_size: few; d_call: -; v_call: TRBV5-4; j_call: TRBJ2-1; cdr3_aa: CASSRGKESEQFF; cdr3_nt: TGTGCCAGCAGCCGAGGGAAGGAAAGCGAGCAGTTCTTC
clone_size: many; d_call: -; v_call: TRBV20-1; j_call: TRBJ2-3; cdr3_aa: CSERQHGDTQYF; cdr3_nt: TGCAGTGAGAGACAGCACGGAGATACGCAGTATTTT
clone_size: -; d_call: -; v_call: TRBV20-1; j_call: TRBJ2-7; cdr3_aa: CSARDNGSGQYEQYF; cdr3_nt: TGCAGTGCTAGAGATAACGGGAGCGGCCAGTACGAGCAGTACTTC
clone_size: -; d_call: -; v_call: TRBV12-3/TRBV12-4; j_call: TRBJ2-1; cdr3_aa: CASSPPYDEQFF; cdr3_nt: TGTGCCAGCAGTCCCCCCTATGATGAGCAGTTCTTC
clone_size: -; d_call: -; v_call: TRBV4-1; j_call: TRBJ2-1; cdr3_aa: CASSQDTRVPYNEQFF; cdr3_nt: TGCGCCAGCAGCCAAGATACAAGGGTGCCCTACAATGAGCAGTTCTTC
clone_size: once; d_call: TRBD2; v_call: TRBV6-1; j_call: TRBJ2-3; cdr3_aa: CASSVSLAGGTDTQYF; cdr3_nt: TGTGCCAGCAGTGTAAGTCTCGCGGGAGGGACAGATACGCAGTATTTT
clone_size: few; d_call: TRBD2; v_call: TRBV29-1; j_call: TRBJ2-7; cdr3_aa: CSVEEGTGGLAQGQYF; cdr3_nt: TGCAGCGTTGAAGAGGGCACAGGGGGACTAGCGCAAGGGCAGTACTTC
clone_size: -; d_call: -; v_call: TRBV21-1; j_call: TRBJ2-5; cdr3_aa: CASSKGGQLGLSETQYF; cdr3_nt: TGTGCCAGCAGCAAGGGGGGCCAACTGGGACTATCGGAGACCCAGTACTTC
clone_size: few; d_call: -; v_call: TRBV20-1; j_call: TRBJ2-7; cdr3_aa: CSAGTRYEQYF; cdr3_nt: TGCAGTGCTGGGACCCGCTACGAGCAGTACTTC
clone_size: few; d_call: -; v_call: TRBV20-1; j_call: TRBJ2-7; cdr3_aa: CSASPAGALHYEQYF; cdr3_nt: TGCAGTGCTAGCCCAGCCGGAGCCCTGCACTACGAGCAGTACTTC
clone_size: -; d_call: -; v_call: TRBV27; j_call: TRBJ2-6; cdr3_aa: CASSFWVTSSGANVLTF; cdr3_nt: TGTGCCAGCAGTTTTTGGGTGACAAGCTCTGGGGCCAACGTCCTGACTTTC